The sequence of this T cell receptor (beta chain) was determined in a study of shared clonotypes between healthy human individuals. Broader study findings: Compared with memory subsets, naive subsets generally had larger estimated richness.

About this clone itself: What it binds is unknown.

Assay execution took place at the deep level. Sorted subsets were amplified in replicate PCRs using around 200 ng DNA, tens of thousands of T cell genomes. Per the study methods: As immunoSEQ supplied junction-only sequences (without quality scores), filtering differed. Method: immunoSEQ multiplex PCR; TCRdb's copy keeps in-frame clones and lacks some. V and J calls and clone size are given by that table; D and trimming were obtained from the DNA. The sample shows some 580,000 clones, nearly 98% of them seen only once. Between the trimmed V and J ends, which lost 0 bases and 1 base, there was a span of 13 bases. The CDR3 is 16 residues long. CDR1 is SGHRS, CDR2 YFSETQ, per germline. Terminally differentiated effector memory CD45RA+ cells were excluded from the naive CD8 cells, which were CD45RO-negative and positively selected for CCR7.

The sample was naive CD8+ T cells sorted from blood. The chain is built from TRBV5-1 and TRBJ2-5; D remains ambiguous. The sequence was obtained from a man aged 30 to 39 in good health. As DNA, the CDR3 is TGCGCCAGCAGCTTGGCCCTAGAGGATCTCCAAGAGACCCAGTACTTC. Its translation: CASSLALEDLQETQYF.